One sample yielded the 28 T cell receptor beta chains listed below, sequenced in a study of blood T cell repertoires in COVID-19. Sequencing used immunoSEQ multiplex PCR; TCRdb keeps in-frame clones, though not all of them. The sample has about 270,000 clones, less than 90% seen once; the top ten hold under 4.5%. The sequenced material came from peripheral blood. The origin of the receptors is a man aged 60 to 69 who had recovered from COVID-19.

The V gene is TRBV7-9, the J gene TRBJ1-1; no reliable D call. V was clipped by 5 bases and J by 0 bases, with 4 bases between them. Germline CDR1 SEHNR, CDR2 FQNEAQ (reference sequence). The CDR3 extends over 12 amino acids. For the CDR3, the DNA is TGTGCCAGCAGCATCATGAACACTGAAGCTTTCTTT. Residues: CASSIMNTEAFF. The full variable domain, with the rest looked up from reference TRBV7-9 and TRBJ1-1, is DTGVSQNPRHKITKRGQNVTFRCDPISEHNRLYWYRQTLGQGPEFLTYFQNEAQLEKSRLLSDRFSAERPKGSFSTLEIQRTEQGDSAMYLCASSIMNTEAFFGQGTRLTVV.

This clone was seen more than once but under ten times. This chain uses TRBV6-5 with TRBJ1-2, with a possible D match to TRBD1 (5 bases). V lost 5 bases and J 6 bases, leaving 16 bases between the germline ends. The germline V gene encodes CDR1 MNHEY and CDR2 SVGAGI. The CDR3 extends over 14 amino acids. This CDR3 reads CASSNEQVINGYTF. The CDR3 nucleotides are TGTGCCAGCAGTAACGAACAGGTTATCAATGGCTACACCTTC.

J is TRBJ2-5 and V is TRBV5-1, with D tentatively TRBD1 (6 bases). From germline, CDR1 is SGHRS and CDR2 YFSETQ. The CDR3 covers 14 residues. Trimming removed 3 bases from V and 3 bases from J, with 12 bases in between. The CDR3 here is CASSSGTIEETQYF. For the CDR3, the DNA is TGCGCCAGCAGCTCCGGGACAATTGAAGAGACCCAGTACTTC.

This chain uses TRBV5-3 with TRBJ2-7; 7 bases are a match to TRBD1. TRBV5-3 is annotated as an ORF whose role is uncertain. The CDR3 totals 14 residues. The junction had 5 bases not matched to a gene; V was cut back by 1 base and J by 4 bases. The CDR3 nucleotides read TGTGCCAGAAGCTTGCGGTACAGGGGTTACGAGCAGTACTTC. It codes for CARSLRYRGYEQYF.

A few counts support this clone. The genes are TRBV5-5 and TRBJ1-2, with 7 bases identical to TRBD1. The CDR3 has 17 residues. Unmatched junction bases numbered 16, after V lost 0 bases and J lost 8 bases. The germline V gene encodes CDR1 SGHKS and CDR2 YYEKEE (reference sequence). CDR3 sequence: CASSLEAWTGLSEGYTF. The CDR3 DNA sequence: TGTGCCAGCAGCTTGGAGGCCTGGACAGGCCTCTCGGAGGGCTACACCTTC. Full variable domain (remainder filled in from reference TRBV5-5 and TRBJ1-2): DAGVTQSPTHLIKTRGQQVTLRCSPISGHKSVSWYQQVLGQGPQFIFQYYEKEERGRGNFPDRFSARQFPNYSSELNVNALLLGDSALYLCASSLEAWTGLSEGYTFGSGTRLTVV.

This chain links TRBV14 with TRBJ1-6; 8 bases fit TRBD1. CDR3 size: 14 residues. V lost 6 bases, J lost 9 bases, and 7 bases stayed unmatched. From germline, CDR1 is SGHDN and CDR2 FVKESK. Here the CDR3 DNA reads TGTGCCAGCAGACGGACAGGGTGGATTTCACCCCTCCACTTT. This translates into CASRRTGWISPLHF.

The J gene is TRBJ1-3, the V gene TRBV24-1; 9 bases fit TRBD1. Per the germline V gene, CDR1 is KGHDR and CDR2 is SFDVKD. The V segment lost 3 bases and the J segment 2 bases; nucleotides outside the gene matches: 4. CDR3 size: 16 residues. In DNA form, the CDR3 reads TGTGCCACCAGTGATCCGGGACAGGGAGCTGGAAACACCATATATTTT. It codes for CATSDPGQGAGNTIYF.

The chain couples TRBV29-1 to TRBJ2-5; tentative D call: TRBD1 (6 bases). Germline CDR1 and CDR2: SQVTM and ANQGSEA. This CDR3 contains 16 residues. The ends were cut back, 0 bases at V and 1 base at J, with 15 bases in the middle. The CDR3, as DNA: TGCAGCGTTGAAGATTCAGGCACAGGGCCCCAAGAGACCCAGTACTTC. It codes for CSVEDSGTGPQETQYF.

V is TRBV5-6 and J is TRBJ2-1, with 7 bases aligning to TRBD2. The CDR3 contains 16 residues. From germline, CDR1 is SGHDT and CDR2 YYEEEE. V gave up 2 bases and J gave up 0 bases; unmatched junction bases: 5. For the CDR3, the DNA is TGTGCCAGCAGCTTCGGTGGCGGGAGCTCCTACAATGAGCAGTTCTTC. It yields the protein CASSFGGGSSYNEQFF.

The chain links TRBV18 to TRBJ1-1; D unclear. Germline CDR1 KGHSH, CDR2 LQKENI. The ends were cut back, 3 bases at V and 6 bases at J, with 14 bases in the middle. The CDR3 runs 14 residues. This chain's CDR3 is CASSPSHLNAEAFF. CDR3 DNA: TGTGCCAGCTCACCTTCACACCTCAACGCTGAAGCTTTCTTT. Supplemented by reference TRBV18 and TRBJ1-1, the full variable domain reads NAGVMQNPRHLVRRRGQEARLRCSPMKGHSHVYWYRQLPEEGLKFMVYLQKENIIDESGMPKERFSAEFPKEGPSILRIQQVVRGDSAAYFCASSPSHLNAEAFFGQGTRLTVV.

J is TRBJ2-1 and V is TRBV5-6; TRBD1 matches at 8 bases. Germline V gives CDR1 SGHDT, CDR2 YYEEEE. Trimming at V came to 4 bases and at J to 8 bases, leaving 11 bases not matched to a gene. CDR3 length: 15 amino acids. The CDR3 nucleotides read TGTGCCAGCAGCCGACTATCGGGACAGGCCCATGAGCAGTTCTTC. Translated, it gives CASSRLSGQAHEQFF.

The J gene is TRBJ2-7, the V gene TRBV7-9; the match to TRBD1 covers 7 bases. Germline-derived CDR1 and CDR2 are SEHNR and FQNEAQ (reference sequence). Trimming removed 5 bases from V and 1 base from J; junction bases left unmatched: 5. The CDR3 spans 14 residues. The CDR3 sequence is CASSTPGQSYEQYF. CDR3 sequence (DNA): TGTGCCAGCAGCACTCCGGGACAGTCCTACGAGCAGTACTTC. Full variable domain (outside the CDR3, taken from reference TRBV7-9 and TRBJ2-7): DTGVSQNPRHKITKRGQNVTFRCDPISEHNRLYWYRQTLGQGPEFLTYFQNEAQLEKSRLLSDRFSAERPKGSFSTLEIQRTEQGDSAMYLCASSTPGQSYEQYFGPGTRLTVT.

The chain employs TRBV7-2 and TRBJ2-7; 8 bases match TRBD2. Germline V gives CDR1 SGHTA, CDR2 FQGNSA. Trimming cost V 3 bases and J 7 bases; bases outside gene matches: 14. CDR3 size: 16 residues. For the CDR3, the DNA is TGTGCCAGCAGCTTCGGGTTGGTAGCGGGGATAATGGAGCAGTACTTC. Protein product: CASSFGLVAGIMEQYF.

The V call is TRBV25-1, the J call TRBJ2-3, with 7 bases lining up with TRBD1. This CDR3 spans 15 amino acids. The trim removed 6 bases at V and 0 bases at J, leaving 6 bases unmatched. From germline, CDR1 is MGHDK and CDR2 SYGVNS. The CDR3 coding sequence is TGTGCCAGCAGAAACACAGGGGCTAGCACAGATACGCAGTATTTT. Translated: CASRNTGASTDTQYF.

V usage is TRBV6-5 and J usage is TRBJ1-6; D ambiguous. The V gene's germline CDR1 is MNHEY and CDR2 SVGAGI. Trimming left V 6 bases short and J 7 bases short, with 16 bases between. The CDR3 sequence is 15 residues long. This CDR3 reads CASSEIDTGNSPLHF. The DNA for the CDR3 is TGTGCCAGCAGCGAGATAGACACTGGAAATTCACCCCTCCACTTT.

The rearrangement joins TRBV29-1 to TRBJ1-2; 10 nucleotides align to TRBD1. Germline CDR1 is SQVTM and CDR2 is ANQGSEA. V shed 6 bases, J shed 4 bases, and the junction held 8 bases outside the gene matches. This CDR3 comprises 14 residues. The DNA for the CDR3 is TGCAGCGTCGCAGTGACAGGGGGCAGCTATGGCTACACCTTC. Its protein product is CSVAVTGGSYGYTF.

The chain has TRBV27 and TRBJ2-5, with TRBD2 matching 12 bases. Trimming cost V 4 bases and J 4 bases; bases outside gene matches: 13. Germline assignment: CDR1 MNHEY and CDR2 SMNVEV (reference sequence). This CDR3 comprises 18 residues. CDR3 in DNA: TGTGCCAGCAGTTCAATTCGGACTAGCGGGGACGCAAGAGAGACCCAGTACTTC. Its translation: CASSSIRTSGDARETQYF.

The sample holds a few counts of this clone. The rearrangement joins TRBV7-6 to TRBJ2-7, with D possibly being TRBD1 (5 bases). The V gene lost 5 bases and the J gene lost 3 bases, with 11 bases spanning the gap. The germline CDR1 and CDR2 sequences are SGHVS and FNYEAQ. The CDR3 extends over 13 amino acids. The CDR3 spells CASSADRLYEQYF. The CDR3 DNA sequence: TGTGCCAGCAGCGCCGACAGACTCTACGAGCAGTACTTC.

CDR3 in DNA: TGCGCCAGCAGGTTACAGCCAACTAATGAAAAACTGTTTTTT. This translates into CASRLQPTNEKLFF. The J gene is TRBJ1-4, the V gene TRBV5-1; unclear D gene. The CDR3 spans 14 residues. With 5 bases removed from V and 0 bases from J, the gap between germline ends came to 8 bases. From germline, CDR1 is SGHRS and CDR2 YFSETQ. Supplemented by reference TRBV5-1 and TRBJ1-4, the full variable domain reads KAGVTQTPRYLIKTRGQQVTLSCSPISGHRSVSWYQQTPGQGLQFLFEYFSETQRNKGNFPGRFSGRQFSNSRSEMNVSTLELGDSALYLCASRLQPTNEKLFFGSGTQLSVL.

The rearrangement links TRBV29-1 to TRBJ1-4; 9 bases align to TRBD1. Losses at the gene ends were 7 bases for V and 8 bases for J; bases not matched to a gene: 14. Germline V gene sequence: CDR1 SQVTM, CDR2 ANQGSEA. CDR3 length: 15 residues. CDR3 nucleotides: TGCAGCGATATCCCTCCGGGACAGGGCGGCGAAAAACTGTTTTTT. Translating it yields CSDIPPGQGGEKLFF.

The CDR3 protein is CASSLAEASYEQYF. CDR3 bases: TGTGCCAGCAGCTTAGCGGAGGCAAGCTACGAGCAGTACTTC. The rearrangement joins TRBV7-8 to TRBJ2-7; a weak D match, TRBD2 (5 bases). From germline, CDR1 is SGHVS and CDR2 FQNEAQ. V was shortened by 0 bases and J by 3 bases, with 9 bases between the two germline ends. The CDR3 is 14 amino acids.

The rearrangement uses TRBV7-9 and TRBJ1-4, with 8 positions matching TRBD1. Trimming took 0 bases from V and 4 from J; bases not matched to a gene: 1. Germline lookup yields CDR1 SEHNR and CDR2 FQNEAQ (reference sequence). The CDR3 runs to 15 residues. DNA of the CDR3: TGTGCCAGCAGCTTAGCCGGACAGGGTAATGAAAAACTGTTTTTT. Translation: CASSLAGQGNEKLFF.

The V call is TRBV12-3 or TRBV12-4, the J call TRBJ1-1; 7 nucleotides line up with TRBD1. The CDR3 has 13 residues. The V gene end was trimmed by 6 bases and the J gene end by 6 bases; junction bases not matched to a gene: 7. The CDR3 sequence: CASSMTGISEAFF. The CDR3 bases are TGTGCCAGCAGCATGACAGGGATCTCTGAAGCTTTCTTT.

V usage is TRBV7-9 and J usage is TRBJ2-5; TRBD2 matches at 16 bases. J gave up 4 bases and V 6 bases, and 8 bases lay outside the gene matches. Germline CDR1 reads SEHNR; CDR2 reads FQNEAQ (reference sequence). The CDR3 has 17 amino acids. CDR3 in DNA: TGTGCCAGCAGAGCCGGGACTAGCGGGGGGGCCCGAGAGACCCAGTACTTC. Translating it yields CASRAGTSGGARETQYF.

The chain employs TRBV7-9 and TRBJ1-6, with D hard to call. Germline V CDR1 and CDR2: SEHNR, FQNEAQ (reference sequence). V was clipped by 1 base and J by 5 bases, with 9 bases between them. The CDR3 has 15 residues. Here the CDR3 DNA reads TGTGCCAGCAGCTTAGGGGAGATTCATAATTCACCCCTCCACTTT. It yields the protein CASSLGEIHNSPLHF. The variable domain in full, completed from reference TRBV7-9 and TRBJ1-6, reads DTGVSQNPRHKITKRGQNVTFRCDPISEHNRLYWYRQTLGQGPEFLTYFQNEAQLEKSRLLSDRFSAERPKGSFSTLEIQRTEQGDSAMYLCASSLGEIHNSPLHFGNGTRLTVT.

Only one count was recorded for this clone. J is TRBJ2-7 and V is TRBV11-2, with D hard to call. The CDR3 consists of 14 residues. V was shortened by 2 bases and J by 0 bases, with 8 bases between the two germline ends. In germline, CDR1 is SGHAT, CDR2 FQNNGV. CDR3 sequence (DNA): TGTGCCAGCAGCTTACACCCGAGCTCCTACGAGCAGTACTTC. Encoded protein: CASSLHPSSYEQYF.

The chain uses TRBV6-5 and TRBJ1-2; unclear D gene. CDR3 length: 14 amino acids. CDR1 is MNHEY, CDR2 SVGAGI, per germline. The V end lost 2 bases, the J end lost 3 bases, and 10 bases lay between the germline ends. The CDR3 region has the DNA TGTGCCAGCAGTTACGTTAAGGGAGACTATGGCTACACCTTC. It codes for CASSYVKGDYGYTF.

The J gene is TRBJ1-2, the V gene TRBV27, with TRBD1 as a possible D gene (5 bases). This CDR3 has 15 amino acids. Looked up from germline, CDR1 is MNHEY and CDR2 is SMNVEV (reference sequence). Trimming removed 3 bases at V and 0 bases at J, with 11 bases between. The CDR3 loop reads CASSFDRISNYGYTF. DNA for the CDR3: TGTGCCAGCAGTTTCGACAGAATCTCTAACTATGGCTACACCTTC.